The clone carrying this T cell receptor beta chain was detected ten times or more. Its specificity is unknown. CDR3 length: 16 residues. Germline CDR1 reads SEHNR; CDR2 reads FQNEAQ (reference sequence). Germline trimming cut 5 bases from V and 3 bases from J; bases unmatched to any gene: 10. The sample is drawn from a study of T cells in Graves' hyperthyroidism and ophthalmopathy. What was amplified from RNA transcripts were TCR beta CDR3 regions. Using the HTBI primer set, a first-round RT-PCR was run on the TCR CDR3. TCRdb re-called the multiplex PCR reads with MiXCR, one entry per CDR3 protein. The table shows some 50,000 distinct CDR3 sequences, with approximately 53% occurring only once. Used for diagnoses were clinical symptoms, serum thyroxine and TRAb, thyroid ultrasound and orbital computed tomography. Whole-study findings and limits: Appearing also in blood were most of the thyroid clonotypes expanded above 0.001.

This TCR was sampled from a man aged 18-30 years with Graves' hyperthyroidism. The sequenced sample was peripheral blood or thyroid tissue (not recorded which). The chain employs TRBV7-9 and TRBJ1-3; 7 positions match TRBD1. The CDR3 is CASSERTGVGGNTIYF. Written as DNA, the CDR3 is TGTGCCAGCAGCGAGCGTACAGGGGTCGGTGGAAACACCATATATTTT.